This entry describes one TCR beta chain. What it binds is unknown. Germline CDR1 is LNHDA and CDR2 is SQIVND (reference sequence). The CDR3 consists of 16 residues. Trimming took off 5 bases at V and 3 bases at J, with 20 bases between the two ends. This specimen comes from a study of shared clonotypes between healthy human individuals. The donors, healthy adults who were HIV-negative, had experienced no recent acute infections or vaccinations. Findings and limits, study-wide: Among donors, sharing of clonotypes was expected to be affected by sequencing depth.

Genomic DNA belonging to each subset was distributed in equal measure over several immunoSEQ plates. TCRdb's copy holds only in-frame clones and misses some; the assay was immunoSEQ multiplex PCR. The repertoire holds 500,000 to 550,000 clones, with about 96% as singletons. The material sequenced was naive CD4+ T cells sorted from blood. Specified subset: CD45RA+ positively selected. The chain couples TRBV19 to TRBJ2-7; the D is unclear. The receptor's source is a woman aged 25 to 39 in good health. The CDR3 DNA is TGTGCCAGTAGTCGTACTGGTGGCTTCTCCGGCTACGAGCAGTACTTC. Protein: CASSRTGGFSGYEQYF.